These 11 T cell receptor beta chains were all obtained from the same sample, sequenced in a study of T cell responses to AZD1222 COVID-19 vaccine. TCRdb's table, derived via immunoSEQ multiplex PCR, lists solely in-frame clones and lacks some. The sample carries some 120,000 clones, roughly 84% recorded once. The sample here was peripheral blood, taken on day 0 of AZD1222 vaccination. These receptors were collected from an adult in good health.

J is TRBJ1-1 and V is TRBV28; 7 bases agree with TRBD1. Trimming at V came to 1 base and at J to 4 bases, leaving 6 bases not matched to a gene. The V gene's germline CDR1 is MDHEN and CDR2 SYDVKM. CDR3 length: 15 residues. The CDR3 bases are TGTGCCAGCAGTTTATTAGGGGGCGCAAGCACTGAAGCTTTCTTT. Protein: CASSLLGGASTEAFF.

CDR3 nucleotide sequence: TGCGCCAGCTCCTCAAGGGTAGCGGGGGGTAACAATGAGCAGTTCTTC. This translates into CASSSRVAGGNNEQFF. This chain joins TRBV23-1 and TRBJ2-1; 10 bases are shared with TRBD2. TRBV23-1 has ORF status, its function being uncertain. The CDR3 has 16 residues. Trimming at V came to 8 bases and at J to 5 bases, leaving 12 bases not matched to a gene.

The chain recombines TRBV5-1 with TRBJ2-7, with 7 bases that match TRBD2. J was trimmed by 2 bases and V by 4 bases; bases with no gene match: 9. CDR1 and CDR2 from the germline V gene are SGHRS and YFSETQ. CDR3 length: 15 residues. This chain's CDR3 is CASSPQPSGPYEQYF. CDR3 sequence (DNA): TGCGCCAGCAGCCCCCAGCCTAGCGGACCCTACGAGCAGTACTTC.

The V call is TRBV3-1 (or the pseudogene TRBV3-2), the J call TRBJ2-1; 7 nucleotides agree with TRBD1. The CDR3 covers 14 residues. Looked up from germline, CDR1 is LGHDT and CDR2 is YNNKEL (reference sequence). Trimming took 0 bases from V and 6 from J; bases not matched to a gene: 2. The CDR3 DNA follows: TGTGCCAGCAGCCAAGATTACAGGGGCAATGAGCAGTTCTTC. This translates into CASSQDYRGNEQFF.

The CDR3 nucleotides are TGCAGCGTTGAACGGACAGGGGACCGCACAGATACGCAGTATTTT. It codes for CSVERTGDRTDTQYF. The J gene is TRBJ2-3, the V gene TRBV29-1; 9 bases are a match to TRBD1. This CDR3 contains 15 residues. Germline values: CDR1 SQVTM, CDR2 ANQGSEA. V lost 2 bases and J lost 1; bases outside the gene matches: 4.

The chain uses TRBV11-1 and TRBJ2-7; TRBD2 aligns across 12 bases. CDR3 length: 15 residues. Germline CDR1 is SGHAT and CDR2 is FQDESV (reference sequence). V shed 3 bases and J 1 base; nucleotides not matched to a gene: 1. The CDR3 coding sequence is TGTGCCAGCAGCTTTGGACTAGCGGGGTCCTACGAGCAGTACTTC. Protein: CASSFGLAGSYEQYF.

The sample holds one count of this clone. This chain's CDR3 is CASTEAAANTGELFF. As DNA, the CDR3 is TGCGCCAGCACTGAAGCGGCCGCGAACACCGGGGAGCTGTTTTTT. The V gene is TRBV5-1, the J gene TRBJ2-2, with a tentative D call TRBD2 (5 bases). Trimming shortened V by 6 bases and J by 0 bases, and 12 bases separated the two germline ends. The CDR3 length is 15 residues. The germline CDR1 and CDR2 sequences are SGHRS and YFSETQ.

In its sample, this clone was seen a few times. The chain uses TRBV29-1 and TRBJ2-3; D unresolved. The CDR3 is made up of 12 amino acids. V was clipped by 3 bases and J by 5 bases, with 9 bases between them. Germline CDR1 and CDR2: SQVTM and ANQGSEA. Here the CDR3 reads CSVDTDGDTQYF. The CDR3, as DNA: TGCAGCGTTGACACGGACGGAGATACGCAGTATTTT.

The CDR3 protein is CATSDPRRGNTGELFF. The DNA of the CDR3 is TGTGCCACCAGTGACCCCCGACGGGGAAACACCGGGGAGCTGTTTTTT. This chain uses TRBV24-1 with TRBJ2-2, with a tentative D call TRBD2 (5 bases). With 4 bases removed from V and 2 bases from J, the gap between germline ends came to 13 bases. Germline lookup yields CDR1 KGHDR and CDR2 SFDVKD. There are 16 residues in the CDR3.

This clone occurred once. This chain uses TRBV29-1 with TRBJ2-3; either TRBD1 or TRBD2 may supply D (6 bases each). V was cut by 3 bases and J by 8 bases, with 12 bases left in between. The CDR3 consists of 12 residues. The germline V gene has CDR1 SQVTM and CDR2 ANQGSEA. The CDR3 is CSVDGGAGTQYF. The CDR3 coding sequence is TGCAGCGTTGACGGGGGCGCAGGTACGCAGTATTTT.

The chain's CDR3 is CASSQEGSSGVGNEQFF. As DNA, the CDR3 is TGTGCCAGCAGCCAAGAAGGCTCCTCGGGGGTTGGCAATGAGCAGTTCTTC. This rearrangement joins TRBV3-1 (or the pseudogene TRBV3-2) to TRBJ2-1; TRBD2 might be the D (6 bases). The CDR3 runs 17 residues. Germline V CDR1 and CDR2: LGHDT, YNNKEL (reference sequence). V was trimmed by 0 bases and J by 6 bases, leaving 18 bases between them.